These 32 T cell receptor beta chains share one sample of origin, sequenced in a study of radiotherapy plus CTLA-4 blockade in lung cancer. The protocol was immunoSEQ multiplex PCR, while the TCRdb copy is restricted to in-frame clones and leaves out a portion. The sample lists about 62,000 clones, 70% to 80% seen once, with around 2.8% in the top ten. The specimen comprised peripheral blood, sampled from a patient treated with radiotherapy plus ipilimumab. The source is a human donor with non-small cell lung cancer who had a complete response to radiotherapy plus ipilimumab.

This CDR3 is CSARLEREQYF. In DNA form, the CDR3 reads TGCAGTGCTAGATTAGAGAGGGAGCAGTACTTC. The V call is TRBV20-1, the J call TRBJ2-7; D gene ambiguous. The germline CDR1 and CDR2 sequences are DFQATT and SNEGSKA (reference sequence). The V gene lost 2 bases and the J gene lost 7 bases, with 9 bases spanning the gap. The CDR3 consists of 11 residues.

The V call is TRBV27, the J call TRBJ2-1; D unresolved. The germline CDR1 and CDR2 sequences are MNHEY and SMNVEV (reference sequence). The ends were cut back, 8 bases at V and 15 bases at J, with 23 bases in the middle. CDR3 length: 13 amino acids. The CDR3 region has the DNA TGTGCCAGCCGTCGGATGACCGGTAGCATCGGGTTCTTC. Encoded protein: CASRRMTGSIGFF.

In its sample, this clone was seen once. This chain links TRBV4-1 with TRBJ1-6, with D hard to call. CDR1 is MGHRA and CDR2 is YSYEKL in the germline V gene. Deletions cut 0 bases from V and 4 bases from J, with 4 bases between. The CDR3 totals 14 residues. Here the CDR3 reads CASSQDPYNSPLHF. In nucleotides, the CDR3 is TGCGCCAGCAGCCAAGATCCTTATAATTCACCCCTCCACTTT.

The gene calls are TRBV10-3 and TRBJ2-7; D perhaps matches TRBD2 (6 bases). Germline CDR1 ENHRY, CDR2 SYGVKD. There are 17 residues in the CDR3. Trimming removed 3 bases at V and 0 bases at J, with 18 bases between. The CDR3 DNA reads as TGTGCCATCAGTGACCCCTCTGTGGGGGGATACTCCTACGAGCAGTACTTC. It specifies CAISDPSVGGYSYEQYF.

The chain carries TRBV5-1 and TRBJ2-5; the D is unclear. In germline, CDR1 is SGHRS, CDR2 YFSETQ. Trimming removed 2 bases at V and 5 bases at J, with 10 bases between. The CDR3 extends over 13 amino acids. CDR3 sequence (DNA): TGCGCCAGCAGCTTTACGCCGGGTGAGACCCAGTACTTC. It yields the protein CASSFTPGETQYF. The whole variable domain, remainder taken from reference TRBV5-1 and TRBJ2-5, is KAGVTQTPRYLIKTRGQQVTLSCSPISGHRSVSWYQQTPGQGLQFLFEYFSETQRNKGNFPGRFSGRQFSNSRSEMNVSTLELGDSALYLCASSFTPGETQYFGPGTRLLVL.

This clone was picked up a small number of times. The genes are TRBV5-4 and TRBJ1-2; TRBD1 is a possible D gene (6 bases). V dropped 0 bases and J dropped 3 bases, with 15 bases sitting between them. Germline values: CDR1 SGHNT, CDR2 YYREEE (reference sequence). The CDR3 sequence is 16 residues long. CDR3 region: CASSLGGGLRDYGYTF. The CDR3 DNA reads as TGTGCCAGCAGCTTGGGAGGGGGATTGAGGGACTATGGCTACACCTTC. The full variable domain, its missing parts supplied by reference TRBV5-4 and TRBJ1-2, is ETGVTQSPTHLIKTRGQQVTLRCSSQSGHNTVSWYQQALGQGPQFIFQYYREEENGRGNFPPRFSGLQFPNYSSELNVNALELDDSALYLCASSLGGGLRDYGYTFGSGTRLTVV.

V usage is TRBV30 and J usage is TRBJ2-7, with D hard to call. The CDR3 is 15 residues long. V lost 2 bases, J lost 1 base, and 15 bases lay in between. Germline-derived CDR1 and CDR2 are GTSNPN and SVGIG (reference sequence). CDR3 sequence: CAWSPLLDTSYEQYF. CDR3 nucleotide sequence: TGTGCCTGGAGTCCACTGCTCGACACATCCTACGAGCAGTACTTC.

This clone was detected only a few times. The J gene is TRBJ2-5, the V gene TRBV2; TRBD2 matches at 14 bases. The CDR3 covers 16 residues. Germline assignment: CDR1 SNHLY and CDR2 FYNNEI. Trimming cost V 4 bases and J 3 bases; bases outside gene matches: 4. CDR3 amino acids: CASSAGLAGGKETQYF. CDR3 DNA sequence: TGTGCCAGCAGTGCAGGACTAGCGGGGGGAAAAGAGACCCAGTACTTC.

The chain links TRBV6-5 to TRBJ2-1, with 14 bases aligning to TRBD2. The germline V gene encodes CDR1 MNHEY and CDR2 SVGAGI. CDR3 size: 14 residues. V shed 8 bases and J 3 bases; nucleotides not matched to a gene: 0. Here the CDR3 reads CASGTSGGYNEQFF. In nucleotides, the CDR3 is TGTGCCAGCGGGACTAGCGGGGGCTACAATGAGCAGTTCTTC.

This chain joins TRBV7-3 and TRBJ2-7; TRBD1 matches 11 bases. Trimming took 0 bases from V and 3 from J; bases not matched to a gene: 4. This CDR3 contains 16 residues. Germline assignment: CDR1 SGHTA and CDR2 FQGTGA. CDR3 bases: TGTGCCAGCAGCTTAACGGGGGGACAGGGGGTCTACGAGCAGTACTTC. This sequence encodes CASSLTGGQGVYEQYF.

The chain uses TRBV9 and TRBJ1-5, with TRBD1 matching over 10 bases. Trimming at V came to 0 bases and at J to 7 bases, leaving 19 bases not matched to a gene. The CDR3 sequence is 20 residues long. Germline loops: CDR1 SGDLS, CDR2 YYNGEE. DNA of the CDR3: TGTGCCAGCAGCGTAGACCCCAGAGGGGGGACAGGGGTAGGTGGGCAGCCCCAGCATTTT. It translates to CASSVDPRGGTGVGGQPQHF. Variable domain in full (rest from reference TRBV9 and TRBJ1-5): DSGVTQTPKHLITATGQRVTLRCSPRSGDLSVYWYQQSLDQGLQFLIQYYNGEERAKGNILERFSAQQFPDLHSELNLSSLELGDSALYFCASSVDPRGGTGVGGQPQHFGDGTRLSIL.

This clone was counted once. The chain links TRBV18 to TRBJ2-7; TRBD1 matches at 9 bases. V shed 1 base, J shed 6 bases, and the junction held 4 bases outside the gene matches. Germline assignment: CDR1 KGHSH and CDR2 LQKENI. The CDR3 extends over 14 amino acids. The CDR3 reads CASSPLRQGGEQYF. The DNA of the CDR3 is TGTGCCAGCTCACCACTGAGACAGGGGGGCGAGCAGTACTTC.

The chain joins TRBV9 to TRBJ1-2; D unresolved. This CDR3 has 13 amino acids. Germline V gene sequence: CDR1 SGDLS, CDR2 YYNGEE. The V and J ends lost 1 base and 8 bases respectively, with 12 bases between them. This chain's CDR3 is CASSVTPGSGYTF. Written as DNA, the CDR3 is TGTGCCAGCAGCGTAACCCCCGGGTCGGGCTACACCTTC.

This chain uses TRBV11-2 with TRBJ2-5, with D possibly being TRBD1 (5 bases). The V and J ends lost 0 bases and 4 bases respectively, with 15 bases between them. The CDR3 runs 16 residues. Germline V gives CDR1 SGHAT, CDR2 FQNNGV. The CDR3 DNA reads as TGTGCCAGCAGCTTAGATCAGACCCCAAGGGGAGAGACCCAGTACTTC. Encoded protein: CASSLDQTPRGETQYF.

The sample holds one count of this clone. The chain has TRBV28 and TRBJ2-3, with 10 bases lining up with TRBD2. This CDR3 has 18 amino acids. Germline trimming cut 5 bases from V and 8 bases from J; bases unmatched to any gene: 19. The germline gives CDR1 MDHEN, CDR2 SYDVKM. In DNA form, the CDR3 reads TGTGCCAGCAGTCCTCGGGCTAGCGGGAGCGGGGGCAGAGTTACGCAGTATTTT. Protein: CASSPRASGSGGRVTQYF.

The CDR3 sequence: CASRGHGKVYEQYF. In DNA form, the CDR3 reads TGTGCCAGCAGGGGCCACGGAAAAGTCTACGAGCAGTACTTC. The chain uses TRBV28 and TRBJ2-7; D remains unclear. The germline gives CDR1 MDHEN, CDR2 SYDVKM. V was pared by 6 bases and J by 3 bases, with 15 bases between. The CDR3 is 14 amino acids. The full variable domain, in which reference TRBV28 and TRBJ2-7 provide the parts outside the CDR3, is DVKVTQSSRYLVKRTGEKVFLECVQDMDHENMFWYRQDPGLGLRLIYFSYDVKMKEKGDIPEGYSVSREKKERFSLILESASTNQTSMYLCASRGHGKVYEQYFGPGTRLTVT.

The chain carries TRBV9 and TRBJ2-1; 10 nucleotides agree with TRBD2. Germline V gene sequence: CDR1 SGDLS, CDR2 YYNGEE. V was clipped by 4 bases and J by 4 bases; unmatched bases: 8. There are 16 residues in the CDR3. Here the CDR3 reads CASSSLAGGWYNEQFF. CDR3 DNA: TGTGCCAGCAGCTCATTAGCGGGAGGCTGGTACAATGAGCAGTTCTTC.

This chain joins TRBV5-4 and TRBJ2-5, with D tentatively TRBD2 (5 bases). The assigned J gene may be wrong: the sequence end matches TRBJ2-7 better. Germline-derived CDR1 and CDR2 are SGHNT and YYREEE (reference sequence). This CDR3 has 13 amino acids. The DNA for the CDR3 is TGTGCCAGCAGCTTGGATCCGGGAATCGAGCAGTACTTC. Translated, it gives CASSLDPGIEQYF.

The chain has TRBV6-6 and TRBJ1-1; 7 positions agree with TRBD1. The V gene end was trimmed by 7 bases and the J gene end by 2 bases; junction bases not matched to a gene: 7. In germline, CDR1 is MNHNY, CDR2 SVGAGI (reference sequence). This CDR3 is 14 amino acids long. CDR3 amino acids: CASTYQGGNTEAFF. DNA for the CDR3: TGTGCCAGCACCTACCAGGGGGGAAACACTGAAGCTTTCTTT.

CDR3 amino acids: CASSVKGVVTEAFF. CDR3 DNA: TGCGCCAGCAGCGTTAAAGGAGTTGTCACTGAAGCTTTCTTT. The rearrangement joins TRBV5-1 to TRBJ1-1; no definite D call. The V end was cut by 4 bases, the J end by 4 bases, with 14 bases between. The CDR3 consists of 14 residues. CDR1 and CDR2 (germline): SGHRS, YFSETQ.

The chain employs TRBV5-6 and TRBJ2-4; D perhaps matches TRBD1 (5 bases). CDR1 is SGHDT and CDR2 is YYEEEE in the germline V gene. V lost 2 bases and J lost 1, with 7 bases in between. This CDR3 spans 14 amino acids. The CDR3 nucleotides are TGTGCCAGCAGCTTATGGGGCGCCAAAAACATTCAGTACTTC. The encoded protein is CASSLWGAKNIQYF.

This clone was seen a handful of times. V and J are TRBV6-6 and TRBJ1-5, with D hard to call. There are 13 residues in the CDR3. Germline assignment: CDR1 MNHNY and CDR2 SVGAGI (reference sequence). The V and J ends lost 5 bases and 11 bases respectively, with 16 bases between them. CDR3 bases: TGTGCCAGCAGTCCCGGACTCCCGCCGACCCAGCATTTT. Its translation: CASSPGLPPTQHF.

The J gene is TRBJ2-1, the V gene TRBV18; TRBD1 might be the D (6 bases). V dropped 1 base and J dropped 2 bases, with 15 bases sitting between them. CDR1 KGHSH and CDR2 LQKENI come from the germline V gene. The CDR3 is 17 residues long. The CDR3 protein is CASSPRLGASPYNEQFF. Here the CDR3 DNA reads TGTGCCAGCTCACCACGTCTGGGGGCGAGTCCCTACAATGAGCAGTTCTTC.

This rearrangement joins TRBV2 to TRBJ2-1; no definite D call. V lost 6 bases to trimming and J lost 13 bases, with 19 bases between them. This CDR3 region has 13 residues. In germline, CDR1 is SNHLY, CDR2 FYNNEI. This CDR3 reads CASRPGPGVVQFF. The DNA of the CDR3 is TGTGCCAGCAGACCAGGCCCAGGTGTTGTCCAGTTCTTC.

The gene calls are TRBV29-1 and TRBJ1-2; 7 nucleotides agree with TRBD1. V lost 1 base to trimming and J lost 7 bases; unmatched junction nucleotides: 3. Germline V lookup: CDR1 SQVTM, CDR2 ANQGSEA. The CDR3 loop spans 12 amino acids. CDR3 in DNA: TGCAGCGTTGAAGGAGCAGGGGGTGGCTACACCTTC. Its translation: CSVEGAGGGYTF.

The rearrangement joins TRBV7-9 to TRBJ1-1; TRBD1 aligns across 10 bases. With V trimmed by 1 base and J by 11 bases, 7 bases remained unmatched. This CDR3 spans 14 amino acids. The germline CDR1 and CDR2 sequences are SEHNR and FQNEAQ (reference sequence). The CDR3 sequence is CASSLDGTGVSAFF. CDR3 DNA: TGTGCCAGCAGCTTAGACGGGACAGGGGTAAGCGCTTTCTTT.

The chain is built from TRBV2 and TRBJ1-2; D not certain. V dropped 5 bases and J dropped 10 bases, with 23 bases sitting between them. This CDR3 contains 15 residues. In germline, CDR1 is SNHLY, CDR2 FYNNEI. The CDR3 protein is CASSNTGISKATYTF. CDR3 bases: TGTGCCAGCAGTAACACCGGGATCTCTAAAGCTACCTACACCTTC.

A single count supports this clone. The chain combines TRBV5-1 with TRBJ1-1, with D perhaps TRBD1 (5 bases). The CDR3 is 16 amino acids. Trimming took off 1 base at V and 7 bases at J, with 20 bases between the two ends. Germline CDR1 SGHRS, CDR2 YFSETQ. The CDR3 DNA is TGCGCCAGCAGCTTGTTTGGGGCGCAGGAGTTTGGTGAAGCTTTCTTT. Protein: CASSLFGAQEFGEAFF.

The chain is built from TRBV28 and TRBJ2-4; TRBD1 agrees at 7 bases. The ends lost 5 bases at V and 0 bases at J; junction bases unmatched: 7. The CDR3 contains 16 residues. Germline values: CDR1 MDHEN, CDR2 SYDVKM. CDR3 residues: CASSRDRLLAKNIQYF. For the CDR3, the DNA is TGTGCCAGCAGTCGGGACAGACTTCTAGCCAAAAACATTCAGTACTTC.

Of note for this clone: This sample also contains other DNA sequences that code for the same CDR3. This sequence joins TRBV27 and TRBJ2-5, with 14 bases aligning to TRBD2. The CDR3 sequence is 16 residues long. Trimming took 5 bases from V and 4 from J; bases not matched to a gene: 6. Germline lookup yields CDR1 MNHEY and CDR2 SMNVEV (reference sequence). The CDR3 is CASSPRGLAGVETQYF. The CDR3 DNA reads TGTGCCAGCAGTCCCAGGGGACTAGCGGGGGTAGAGACCCAGTACTTC.

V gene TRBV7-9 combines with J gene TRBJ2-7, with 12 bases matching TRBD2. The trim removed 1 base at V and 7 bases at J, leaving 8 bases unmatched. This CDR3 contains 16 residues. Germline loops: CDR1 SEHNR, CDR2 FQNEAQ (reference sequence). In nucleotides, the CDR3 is TGTGCCAGCAGCTTAGTAGGACTAGCGGGGCCCCTGGAGCAGTACTTC. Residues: CASSLVGLAGPLEQYF.

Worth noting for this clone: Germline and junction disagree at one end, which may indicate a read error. This CDR3 is CSALFGGAYNEQFF. CDR3 sequence (DNA): TGCAGCGCCCTATTCGGAGGAGCCTATAATGAGCAGTTCTTC. The gene calls are TRBV29-1 and TRBJ2-1; D is perhaps TRBD2 (5 bases). Per the germline V gene, CDR1 is SQVTM and CDR2 is ANQGSEA. This CDR3 region has 14 residues.